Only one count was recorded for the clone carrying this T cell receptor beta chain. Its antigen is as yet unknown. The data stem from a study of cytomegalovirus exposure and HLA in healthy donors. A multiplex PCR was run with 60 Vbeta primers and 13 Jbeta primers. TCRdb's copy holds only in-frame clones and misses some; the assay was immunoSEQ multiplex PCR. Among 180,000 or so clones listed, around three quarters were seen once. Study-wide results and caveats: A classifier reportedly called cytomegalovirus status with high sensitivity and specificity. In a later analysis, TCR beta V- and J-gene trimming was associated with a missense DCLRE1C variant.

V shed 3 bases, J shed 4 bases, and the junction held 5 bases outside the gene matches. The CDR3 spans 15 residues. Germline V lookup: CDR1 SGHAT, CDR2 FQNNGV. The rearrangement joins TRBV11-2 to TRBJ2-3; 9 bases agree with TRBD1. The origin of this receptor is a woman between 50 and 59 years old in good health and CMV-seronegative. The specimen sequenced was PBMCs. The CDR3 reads CASSLVTGGPDTQYF. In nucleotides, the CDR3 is TGTGCCAGCAGCTTGGTTACAGGGGGCCCAGATACGCAGTATTTT.